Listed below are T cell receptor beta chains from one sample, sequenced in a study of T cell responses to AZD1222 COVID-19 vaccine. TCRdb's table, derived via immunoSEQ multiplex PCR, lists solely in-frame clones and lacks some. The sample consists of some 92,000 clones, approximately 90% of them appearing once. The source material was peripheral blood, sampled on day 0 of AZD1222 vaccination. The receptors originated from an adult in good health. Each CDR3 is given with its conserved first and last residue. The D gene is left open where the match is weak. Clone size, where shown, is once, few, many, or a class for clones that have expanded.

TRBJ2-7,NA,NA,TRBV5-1,TGCGCCAGCAGCTTGGGCCCCGGGACATCCTACGAGCAGTACTTC,CASSLGPGTSYEQYF
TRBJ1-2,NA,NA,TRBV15,TGTGCCACCAGCAGAGATAACAGGGACCACTATGGCTACACCTTC,CATSRDNRDHYGYTF
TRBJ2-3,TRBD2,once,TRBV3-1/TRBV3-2,TGTGCCAGCAGCCACGCGACTAGCGCAGCGCAGTATTTT,CASSHATSAAQYF
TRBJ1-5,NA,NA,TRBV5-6,TGTGCCAGCAGCCGTCCGGGGGCGTATCAGCCCCAGCATTTT,CASSRPGAYQPQHF
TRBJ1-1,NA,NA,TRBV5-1,TGCGCCAGCAGCTTGGGTGCGTACGGCACTGAAGCTTTCTTT,CASSLGAYGTEAFF
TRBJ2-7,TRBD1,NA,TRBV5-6,TGTGCCAGCAGCCCCGGGACAGAGTACGAGCAGTACTTC,CASSPGTEYEQYF
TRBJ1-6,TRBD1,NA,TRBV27,TGTGCCAGCAGTTCAACAGGGGGCCCCCTTTCACCCCTCCACTTT,CASSSTGGPLSPLHF
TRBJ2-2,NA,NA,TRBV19,TGTGCCAGTAGTATATATCCGGGGAGGAACGGGGAGCTGTTTTTT,CASSIYPGRNGELFF
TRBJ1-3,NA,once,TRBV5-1,TGCGCCAGCGGACTGTCCTCTGGAAACACCATATATTTT,CASGLSSGNTIYF
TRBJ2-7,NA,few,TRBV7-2,TGTGCCAGCAGCTCCCGAAGGGAAGGAACCTACGAGCAGTACTTC,CASSSRREGTYEQYF
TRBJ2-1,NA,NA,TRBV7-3,TGTGCCAGCAGCCAAGGGTCGCCCTACAATGAGCAGTTCTTC,CASSQGSPYNEQFF
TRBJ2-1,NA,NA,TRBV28,TGTGCCAGCAGTTTATCGGGACCATGGAATGAGCAGTTCTTC,CASSLSGPWNEQFF
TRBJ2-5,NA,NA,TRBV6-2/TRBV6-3,TGTGCCAGCAGCCCCTTGGACCAAGAGACCCAGTACTTC,CASSPLDQETQYF
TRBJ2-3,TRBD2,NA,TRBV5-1,TGCGCCAGCAGCTTGGCCTGGACTAGCGGGGGGCTAACCACAGATACGCAGTATTTT,CASSLAWTSGGLTTDTQYF
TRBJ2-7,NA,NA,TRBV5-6,TGTGCCAGCAGCTCTTCACTCGAGCAGTACTTC,CASSSSLEQYF
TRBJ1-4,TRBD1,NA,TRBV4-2,TGTGCCAGCAGCCAGGGGACAGGGGTGGCGGAAAAACTGTTTTTT,CASSQGTGVAEKLFF
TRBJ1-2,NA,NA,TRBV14,TGTGCCAGCAGCCAAGGCGCTAACTATGGCTACACCTTC,CASSQGANYGYTF
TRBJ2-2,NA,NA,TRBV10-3,TGTGCCATCAGGGGGGGGACAGGGAACACCGGGGAGCTGTTTTTT,CAIRGGTGNTGELFF
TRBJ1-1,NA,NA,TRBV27,TGTGCCAGCAGTGAACGTCGTACAGTTACCATGAACACTGAAGCTTTCTTT,CASSERRTVTMNTEAFF
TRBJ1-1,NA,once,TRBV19,TGTGCCAGTAGTATAGGTCGATACAGTCCGAACACTGAAGCTTTCTTT,CASSIGRYSPNTEAFF
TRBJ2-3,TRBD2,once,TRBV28,TGTGCCAGCAGTTTATCCGTGGGGCTAGCGGACACAGATACGCAGTATTTT,CASSLSVGLADTDTQYF
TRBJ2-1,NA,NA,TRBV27,TGTGCCAGCAGTTTATCCGGGGGATTGGCGGGTACCTACAATGAGCAGTTCTTC,CASSLSGGLAGTYNEQFF
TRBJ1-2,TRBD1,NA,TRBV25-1,TGTGCCAGCAGTGAAGGGACAGGACACTATGGCTACACCTTC,CASSEGTGHYGYTF
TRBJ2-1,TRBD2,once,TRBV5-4,TGTGCCAGCAGCTTGAGAAGGACTAGCGGGGCCTACAATGAGCAGTTCTTC,CASSLRRTSGAYNEQFF
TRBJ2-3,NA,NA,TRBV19,TGTGCCAGTACCCCTTGGGGTGACAGTAGCACAGATACGCAGTATTTT,CASTPWGDSSTDTQYF
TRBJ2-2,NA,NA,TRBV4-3,TGCGCCAGCAGCCTGGGACACACCACCGGGGAGCTGTTTTTT,CASSLGHTTGELFF
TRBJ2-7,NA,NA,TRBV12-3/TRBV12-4,TGTGCCAGCAGTTTAACAGGGCAGGACGAGCAGTACTTC,CASSLTGQDEQYF
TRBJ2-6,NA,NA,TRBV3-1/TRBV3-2,TGTGCCAGCAGCCCCAGGCTCTCTGGGGCCAACGTCCTGACTTTC,CASSPRLSGANVLTF
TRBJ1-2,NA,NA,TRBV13,TGTGCCAGCAGCCGGAGGGACTATGGCTACACCTTC,CASSRRDYGYTF
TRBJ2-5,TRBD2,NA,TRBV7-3,TGTGCCAGCAGCTTAATGGGCGGGGGTCTGGAGACCCAGTACTTC,CASSLMGGGLETQYF
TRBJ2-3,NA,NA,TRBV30,TGTGCCTGGACTTGTACGTGTCCCGGGACTCTCAACACAGATACGCAGTATTTT,CAWTCTCPGTLNTDTQYF
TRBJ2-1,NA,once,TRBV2,TGTGCCAGCGACGAACTACCAGGAAATGAGCAGTTCTTC,CASDELPGNEQFF
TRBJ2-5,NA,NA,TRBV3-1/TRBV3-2,TGTGCCAGCAGCCCCGGATCGGTAGAGACCCAGTACTTC,CASSPGSVETQYF
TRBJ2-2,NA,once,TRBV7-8,TGTGCCAGCAGCTTAACAAGAATAAACACCGGGGAGCTGTTTTTT,CASSLTRINTGELFF
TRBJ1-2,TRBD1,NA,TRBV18,TGTGCCAGCTCACCACCCGGGACAGGGCTTGGCTACACCTTC,CASSPPGTGLGYTF
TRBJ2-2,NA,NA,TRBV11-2,TGTGCCACCGCGAGAGGCCCGAACACCGGGGAGCTGTTTTTT,CATARGPNTGELFF
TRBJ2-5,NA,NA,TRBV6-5,TGTGCCAGCTACCAAGCCGAGACCCAGTACTTC,CASYQAETQYF
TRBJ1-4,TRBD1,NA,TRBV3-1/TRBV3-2,TGTGCCAGCAGCTTTCCGACAGGGTCCAATGAAAAACTGTTTTTT,CASSFPTGSNEKLFF
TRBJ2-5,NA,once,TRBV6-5,TGTGCCAGCAGTTGGGCGACTAGTTGGGGGAAAGAGACCCAGTACTTC,CASSWATSWGKETQYF
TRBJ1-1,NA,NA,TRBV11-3,TGTGCCAGCAGCTTGGGGAATAGGAGGGAAGCTTTCTTT,CASSLGNRREAFF
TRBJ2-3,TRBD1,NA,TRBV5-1,TGCGCCAGCAGGTGGACAGGGGGCCGGGATACGCAGTATTTT,CASRWTGGRDTQYF
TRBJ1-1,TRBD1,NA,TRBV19,TGTGCCAGTAGTATGCGATCGGGACAGGGGGCTGAAGCTTTCTTT,CASSMRSGQGAEAFF
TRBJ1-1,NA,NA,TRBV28,TGTGCCAGCATCACTTCAGGGGACCACACTGAAGCTTTCTTT,CASITSGDHTEAFF
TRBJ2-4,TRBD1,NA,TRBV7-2,TGTGCCAGCAGCTGGGGGACAGTAAACATTCAGTACTTC,CASSWGTVNIQYF
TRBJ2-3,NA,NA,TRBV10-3,TGTGCCATCAGTGCTCGTACAGATACGCAGTATTTT,CAISARTDTQYF
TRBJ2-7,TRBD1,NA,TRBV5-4,TGTGCCAGCAGCTTGTGGACAGGGCTTCGCTACGAGCAGTACTTC,CASSLWTGLRYEQYF
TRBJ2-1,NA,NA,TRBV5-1,TGCGCCAGCAGCTTCCTTGTTAGAGCCTACAATGAGCAGTTCTTC,CASSFLVRAYNEQFF
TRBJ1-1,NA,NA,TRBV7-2,TGTGCCAGCAGCTCCGGCACCCAGAACACTGAAGCTTTCTTT,CASSSGTQNTEAFF
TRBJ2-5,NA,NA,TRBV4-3,TGCGCCAGCAGCCAAGAGTCCCAGACTAGTATCCAAGAGACCCAGTACTTC,CASSQESQTSIQETQYF
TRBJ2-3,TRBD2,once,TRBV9,TGTGCCAGCAGCGACCGCGGGGGGGCAGATACGCAGTATTTT,CASSDRGGADTQYF
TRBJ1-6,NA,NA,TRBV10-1,TGCGCCAGCAGTGAGTCGACTAATTCACCCCTCCACTTT,CASSESTNSPLHF
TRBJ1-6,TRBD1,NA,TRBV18,TGTGCCAGCTCACCGGCGACAGGGGAGGATTCACCCCTCCACTTT,CASSPATGEDSPLHF
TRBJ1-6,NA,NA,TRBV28,TGTGCCAGCAGTTTATTTGGCAGAAGGAATTCACCCCTCCACTTT,CASSLFGRRNSPLHF
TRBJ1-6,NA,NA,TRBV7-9,TGTGCCAGCACCACTTTTCGGGGTACCTCACCCCTCCACTTT,CASTTFRGTSPLHF
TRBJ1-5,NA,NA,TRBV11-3,TGTGCCAGCAGCTTAGTGTTCATATCGGACAGAGCGGATCAGCCCCAGCATTTT,CASSLVFISDRADQPQHF